Listed here is a single TCR beta chain. This record comes from a study of blood T cell repertoires in COVID-19. The assay was immunoSEQ multiplex PCR, and TCRdb's table has in-frame clones only and misses some. The sample yields roughly 100,000 clones, less than 95% seen once. CDR3 length: 12 amino acids. Trimming removed 10 bases from V and 5 bases from J; junction bases left unmatched: 5. The TCR sequence derives from a man in his late teens or twenties with COVID-19, enrolled during active disease. This chain uses TRBV12-3 or TRBV12-4 with TRBJ2-1, with 7 bases identical to TRBD2. Sequencing was done on a sample of peripheral blood. CDR3 DNA sequence: TGTGCCATTCAAGCGGGGAACAATGAGCAGTTCTTC. Amino acids: CAIQAGNNEQFF.